This TCR beta chain was captured in a study of beta chain features in type 1 diabetes (dated by TCRdb to the late 2010s). A note on the overall study: Mean age, gender distribution, total cell number and subset yield were not different between patients and healthy donors. The study compared the TCRB repertoires of sorted circulating CD4+ T cell subsets in recently diagnosed type 1 diabetes patients with those in matched healthy donors. Naive and central memory subsets were obtained from all 30 or so donors, but regulatory and stem cell-like memory subsets were isolated from only 8 patients and 8 healthy donors. A total of roughly 100,000,000 sorted cells were examined across all samples, and the number of cells per subset was strongly correlated with RNA yield. Here is what the overall study found, with its caveats: At VDJ recombination sites, patients with type 1 diabetes made fewer insertions and deleted more nucleotides, a pattern implying thymic rearrangement abnormalities. Shorter templates might have been favored by PCR, but patient and control samples were amplified and corrected together, so both groups would have been affected equally by any skew. In all four CD4+ subsets, TCRB CDR3 length was moderately but significantly shorter in type 1 diabetes patients. The naive, central memory and regulatory TCRB repertoires appeared to resemble one another more closely among patients than among healthy donors. Because cDNA was sequenced instead of genomic DNA, activated cells with high expression could be over-represented, although the groups did not differ in activation or CD3 levels. Because the HLA sub-analyses included only small numbers of individuals, any influence of HLA type on TCRB rearrangement was left unresolved.

The entire isolated RNA was reverse transcribed using the High Capacity cDNA Reverse Transcription Kit, and thus expressed TCRB transcripts were sequenced. Deep immunoSEQ sequencing was performed on naive, central memory and regulatory T cell samples, with an average of roughly 3.6 million total reads per sample. Sorted cells were lysed in RLT buffer, and RNA was extracted using DNase-treated RNeasy Micro or Mini kits according to cell number. Each cell subset was processed separately to prevent cross-contamination, with patient and healthy donor samples processed together. The immunoSEQ multiplex PCR was used to amplify TCRB sequences from cDNA, generating 87-bp fragments that spanned the CDR3 region. Amplicons were sequenced on the Illumina HiSeq platform. As for how the authors treated the data: PCR bias was corrected computationally using synthetic template baselines, and reads within Hamming distance 2 were collapsed, with unmergeable singletons discarded. Reads were aligned to IMGT to assign V, D and J genes, CDR3 length, and insertions or deletions at six rearrangement sites. Within each subset, clonotype counts were normalized to sorted cell number, and only after that were true diversity and Gini coefficients computed with the tcR R package. Repertoire sharing was quantified using the overlap coefficient calculated on TCRB nucleotide sequences. Out-of-frame TCRB sequences from naive cells were analyzed as a proxy for the pre-selection repertoire. What TCRdb holds here is the immuneACCESS table cut down to in-frame rearrangements. Part of the clones is not present; checked against another copy, under half of the missing clones reflect an unresolved V gene, and the others are unexplained. The V and J calls and the clone size are those of that table, but D and trimming were determined from the DNA. This sample gives approximately 280,000 clones in total; approximately 16% of them show up just once. The ten largest clones add up to approximately 0.015% of the sample.

From each donor, a single peripheral blood sample of 90 to 150 mL on average was drawn into heparinised tubes. A BD FACSAria II was used to sort naive, central memory, regulatory and stem cell-like memory CD4+ T cells with a panel that included CD45RO, CCR7, CD25, CD127, CD95 and CD27. Purity was above 95% for every sorted population. PBMCs were isolated right away by Lymphoprep density gradient centrifugation and were stained directly, without culture. Samples were stained and sorted in pairs, with one healthy donor and one patient per experiment, so that batch effects were minimized. A few counts support this clone. It lacks a known antigen. There are no base qualities to consult, and no much larger clone falls within one base. CDR1 DFQATT and CDR2 SNEGSKA are derived from the germline V gene (reference sequence). Germline trimming amounts to 6 bases on V and 10 bases on J, with 5 as the count of junction bases outside the gene matches. Inclusive of the bounding cysteine and phenylalanine, the CDR3 is 11 residues long. Only CDR3 DNA remains: 33 bases, in frame from the first base.

Input material: naive CD4+ T cells from blood. Sample cell subset or site, as interpreted from the label and publication: true naive CD4+ T cells. The TCR comes from a man aged 18 to 30 with type 1 diabetes. The chain is encoded by TRBV20-1 joined to TRBJ2-1, with TRBD2 identical over 8 junction bases. This receptor has the CDR3 CSAPTSEEQFF. DNA sequence: TGCAGTGCCCCGACTAGCGAAGAGCAGTTCTTC.